This entry is about one T cell receptor beta chain. Treatment: preoperative locoregional IRX-2 cytokine immunotherapy. Preoperative locoregional IRX-2 cytokine immunotherapy was tested in the phase Ib source study. The repertoire was sequenced with immunoSEQ multiplex PCR; TCRdb's copy has only in-frame clones and lacks some. The sample includes about 45,000 clones, roughly 80% of them seen just once. The data are from a study of preoperative IRX-2 immunotherapy in early breast cancer. V lost 3 bases to trimming and J lost 3 bases, with 12 bases between them. Germline CDR1 and CDR2: LNHDA and SQIVND (reference sequence). The CDR3 has 15 residues.

The material sequenced was tumor tissue, taken after IRX-2 immunotherapy. The source is a human donor with breast cancer. This chain uses TRBV19 with TRBJ1-3; D is possibly TRBD1 (5 bases). CDR3 coding DNA: TGTGCCAGTAGTATCAGGGAGGCGAGTGGAAACACCATATATTTT. Its protein is CASSIREASGNTIYF.